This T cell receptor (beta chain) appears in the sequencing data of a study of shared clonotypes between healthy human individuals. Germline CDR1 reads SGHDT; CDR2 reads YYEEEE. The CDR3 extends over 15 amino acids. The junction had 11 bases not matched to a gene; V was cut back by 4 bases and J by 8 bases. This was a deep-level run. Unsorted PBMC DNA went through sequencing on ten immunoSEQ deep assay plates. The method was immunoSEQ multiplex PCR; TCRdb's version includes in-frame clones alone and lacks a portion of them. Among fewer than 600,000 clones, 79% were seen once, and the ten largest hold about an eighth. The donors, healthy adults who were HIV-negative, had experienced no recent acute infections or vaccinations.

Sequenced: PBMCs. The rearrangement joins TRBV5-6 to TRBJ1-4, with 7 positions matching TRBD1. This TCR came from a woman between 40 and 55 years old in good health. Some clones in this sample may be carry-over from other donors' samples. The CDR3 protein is CASSLSDRVGEKLFF. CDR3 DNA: TGTGCCAGCAGCCTCTCCGACAGGGTGGGAGAAAAACTGTTTTTT.